The entry below gives a single TCR beta chain sequence along with its context. Its specificity is not known. The data were taken from a study of beta chain features in type 1 diabetes. Findings and caveats of the study: Shorter TCRB CDR3s, moderately but significantly so, marked every one of the four CD4+ subsets in Type 1 diabetes patients.

The CDR3 runs 17 residues. J gave up 4 bases and V 3 bases, and 10 bases lay outside the gene matches. Germline values: CDR1 SGHNT, CDR2 YYREEE (reference sequence). Every isolated RNA sample was fully reverse transcribed, so sequencing captured expressed TCRB transcripts. Libraries were prepared by immunoSEQ multiplex PCR; TCRdb keeps only in-frame clonotypes and omits some of them. The sample carries a few hundred thousand clones, approximately 11% recorded once. The chain uses TRBV5-4 and TRBJ2-1; TRBD2 agrees at 10 bases. The sequence came from a man aged 25 to 40 with type 1 diabetes. The specimen was naive CD4+ T cells from blood. The CDR3 reads CASSSVGGLAIYNEQFF. The CDR3 DNA is TGTGCCAGCAGCTCGGTTGGGGGACTAGCGATATACAATGAGCAGTTCTTC.